A single TCR beta chain is shown here with its context. This clone was picked up a small number of times. The record has no base qualities; no much larger clone is one base away. Libraries came from the immunoSEQ multiplex PCR assay. For most patients, genomic DNA was isolated using the Qiagen DNeasy Blood and Tissue Kit and was shipped frozen to Adaptive Biotechnologies for TCR sequencing. Adaptive Biotechnologies carried out high-throughput TCR-beta CDR3 sequencing of genomic DNA for most patients. Turning to the authors' computational methods: TCR sequencing data for around 20 patients were retrieved from Adaptive's ImmunoSEQ software; three other patients were processed with MiXCR and VDJtools. CD4 versus CD8 sorting errors were corrected by removing sequences found in both subsets at a frequency ratio below 5:1. CDR3 nucleotide sequences shared between donor and recipient were removed because their origin could not be assigned. Alloreactive clones required at least 2-fold expansion over unstimulated cells and minimum CFSE-low frequency of 0.002% (template counts) or 0.001% (read counts). Clones were considered mappable if detected in sequenced pre-transplant spleen, lymph node, or MLR CFSE-low populations of the donor or recipient. The cumulative frequency of alloreactive clones was calculated as a percentage of all sequences, weighted by copy number. The immuneACCESS repertoire file appears here via TCRdb, limited to in-frame rearrangements. These files lack a portion of the clones; in checked studies, under half of the deficit traces to unresolved V genes, and the cause of the others is not known. V and J calls and clone size are those listed in that table; D and trimming were worked out from the DNA. The sample includes over 15,000 clones, with roughly 40% observed a single time. The ten largest clones take up approximately 2% of the sample.

This sample's time point label indicates: cells obtained before transplantation from donor or recipient. Mixed lymphocyte reactions plated approximately 200,000 CFSE-labeled pre-transplant responders with approximately 200,000 irradiated violet-dye-labeled stimulators and were cultured for about six days. After the mixed lymphocyte reaction, proliferating CD3+CD4+CFSE-low and CD3+CD8+CFSE-low responder cells were FACS-sorted on a BD Influx sorter. The data are from a study of graft-versus-host responses after intestinal transplantation (dated by TCRdb to about 2021). Background for the entire study: The transplants that recipients got were multivisceral, liver-intestinal, or isolated intestinal. All recipients received anti-thymocyte globulin induction followed by maintenance tacrolimus and steroids for around 3 years. After intestinal transplantation, graft-versus-host and host-versus-graft alloreactive T cell clones were followed in the graft, circulation and bone marrow using bulk TCR-beta CDR3 sequencing. Alloreactive clones were identified by sequencing pre-transplant mixed lymphocyte reaction products and comparing these products with unstimulated pre-transplant donor and recipient T cells. A cohort of fewer than 25 intestinal transplant recipients, including one retransplant, was enrolled, and a few patients lacking pretransplant specimens were excluded. Donor T cell macrochimerism was defined as a peak of at least 4% donor T cells among recipient peripheral blood mononuclear cells. Instead of going to the commercial service, samples from a few later patients were sequenced in-house on an Illumina MiSeq and processed with MiXCR. Study-wide conclusions, independent of this receptor: In patients with donor T cell macrochimerism, the allografts had high GvH to HvG T cell clonal ratios. Conclusions were limited by the relatively low number and heterogeneity of intestinal transplant patients. GvH clones were detected in recipient bone marrow, and some appeared earlier in ileal mucosa or blood, consistent with an intestinal mucosal origin. Early after transplant, declines in HvG clones were associated with peak levels of circulating GvH clones.

At the junction V is shortened by 7 bases and J by 4 bases; bases outside the gene matches: 15. The CDR1 and CDR2 encoded by the germline V gene are KGHSH and LQKENI. The CDR3 starts with the cysteine, ends with the phenylalanine, and has 16 residues. Only the CDR3 region is kept as DNA, spanning 48 bases read in frame from base 1. The rearranged segments are TRBV18 and TRBJ1-1; 7 junctional bases match TRBD1. This sequence originates from a human patient who was an organ donor for intestinal transplantation. This material consisted of alloreactive CD4+ T cells from a mixed lymphocyte reaction culture, taken before transplantation. The sample's cell subset or site label, in plain terms: CFSE-low proliferating T cells sorted from roughly six-day pre-transplant mixed lymphocyte reaction (GvH or HvG direction). The CDR3 has the sequence CASLSGRTGRRTEAFF. The sequence in DNA is TGTGCCAGCTTATCAGGGAGGACAGGTCGGCGCACTGAAGCTTTCTTT.